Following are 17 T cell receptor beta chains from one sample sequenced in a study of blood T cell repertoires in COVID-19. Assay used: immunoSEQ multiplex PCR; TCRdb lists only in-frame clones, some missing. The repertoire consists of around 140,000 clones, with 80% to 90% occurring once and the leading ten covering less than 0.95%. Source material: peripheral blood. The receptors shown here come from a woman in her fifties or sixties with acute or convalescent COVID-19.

The CDR3 DNA reads as TGCAGCGTCGAACCTAGAACCGGGACAGGGTACGGCTACACCTTC. Translation gives CSVEPRTGTGYGYTF. The gene calls are TRBV29-1 and TRBJ1-2, with 9 bases matching TRBD1. In germline, CDR1 is SQVTM, CDR2 ANQGSEA. V shed 6 bases, J shed 8 bases, and the junction held 16 bases outside the gene matches. CDR3 size: 15 residues.

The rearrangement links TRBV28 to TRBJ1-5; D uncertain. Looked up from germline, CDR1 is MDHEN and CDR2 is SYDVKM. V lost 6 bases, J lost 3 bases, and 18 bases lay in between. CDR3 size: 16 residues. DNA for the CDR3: TGTGCCAGCAGCCAACCCCCGGCAGGCCTCAATCAGCCCCAGCATTTT. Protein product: CASSQPPAGLNQPQHF. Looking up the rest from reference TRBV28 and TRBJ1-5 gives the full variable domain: DVKVTQSSRYLVKRTGEKVFLECVQDMDHENMFWYRQDPGLGLRLIYFSYDVKMKEKGDIPEGYSVSREKKERFSLILESASTNQTSMYLCASSQPPAGLNQPQHFGDGTRLSIL.

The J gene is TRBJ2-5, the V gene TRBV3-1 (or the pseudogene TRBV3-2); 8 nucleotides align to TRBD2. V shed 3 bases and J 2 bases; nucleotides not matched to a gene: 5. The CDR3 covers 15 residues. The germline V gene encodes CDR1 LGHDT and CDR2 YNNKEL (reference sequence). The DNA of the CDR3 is TGTGCCAGCAGCCAGGCATTAGCGGGGCAAGAGACCCAGTACTTC. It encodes CASSQALAGQETQYF.

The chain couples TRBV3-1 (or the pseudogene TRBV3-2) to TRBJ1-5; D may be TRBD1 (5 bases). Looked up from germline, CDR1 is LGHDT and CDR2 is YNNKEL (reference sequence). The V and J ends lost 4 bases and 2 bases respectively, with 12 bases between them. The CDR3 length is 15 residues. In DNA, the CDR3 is TGTGCCAGCAGCCGGGGGAGGGGAGGCAATCAGCCCCAGCATTTT. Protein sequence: CASSRGRGGNQPQHF.

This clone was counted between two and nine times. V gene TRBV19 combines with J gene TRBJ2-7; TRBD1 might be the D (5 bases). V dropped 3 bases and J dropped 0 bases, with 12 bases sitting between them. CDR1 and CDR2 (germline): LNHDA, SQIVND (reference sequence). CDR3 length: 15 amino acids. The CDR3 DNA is TGTGCCAGTAGTATTAGGGCAGGGATCTCCTACGAGCAGTACTTC. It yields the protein CASSIRAGISYEQYF.

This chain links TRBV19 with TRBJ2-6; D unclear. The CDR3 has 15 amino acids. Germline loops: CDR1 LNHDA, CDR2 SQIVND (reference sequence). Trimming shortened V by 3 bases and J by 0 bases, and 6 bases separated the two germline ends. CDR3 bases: TGTGCCAGTAGTATTTTCAGCTCTGGGGCCAACGTCCTGACTTTC. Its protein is CASSIFSSGANVLTF.

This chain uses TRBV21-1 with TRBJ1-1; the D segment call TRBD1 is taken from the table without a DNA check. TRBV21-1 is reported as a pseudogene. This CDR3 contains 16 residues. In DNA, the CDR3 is TGTGCCAGCAGCAAATGGGACAGAAAACAGGGGACTGAAGCTTTCTTT. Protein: CASSKWDRKQGTEAFF.

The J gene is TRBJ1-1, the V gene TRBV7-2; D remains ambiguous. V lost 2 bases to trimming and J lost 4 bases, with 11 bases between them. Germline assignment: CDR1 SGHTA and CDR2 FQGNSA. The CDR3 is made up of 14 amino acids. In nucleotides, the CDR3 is TGTGCCAGCAGCTTACGGGGAGGGATCACTGAAGCTTTCTTT. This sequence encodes CASSLRGGITEAFF.

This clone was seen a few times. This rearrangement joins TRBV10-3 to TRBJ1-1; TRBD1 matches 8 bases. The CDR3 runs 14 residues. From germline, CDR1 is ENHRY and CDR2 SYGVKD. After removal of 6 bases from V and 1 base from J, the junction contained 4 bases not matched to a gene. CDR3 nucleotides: TGTGCCATCAGCAGGGGGCTGGAGAACACTGAAGCTTTCTTT. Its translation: CAISRGLENTEAFF.

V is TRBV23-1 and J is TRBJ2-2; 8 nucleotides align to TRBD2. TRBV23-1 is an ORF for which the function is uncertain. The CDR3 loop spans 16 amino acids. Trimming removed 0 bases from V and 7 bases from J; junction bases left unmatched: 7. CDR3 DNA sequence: TGCGCCAGCAGTCAATCGCTCCGGGAGGGTAGCGGGGAGCTGTTTTTT. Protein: CASSQSLREGSGELFF.

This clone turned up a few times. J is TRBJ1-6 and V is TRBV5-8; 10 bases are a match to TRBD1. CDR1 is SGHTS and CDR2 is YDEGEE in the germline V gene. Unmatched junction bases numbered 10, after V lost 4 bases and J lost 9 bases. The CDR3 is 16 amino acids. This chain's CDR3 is CASSRRAGQGFSPLHF. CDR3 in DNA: TGTGCCAGCAGCAGGAGGGCGGGACAGGGGTTTTCACCCCTCCACTTT.

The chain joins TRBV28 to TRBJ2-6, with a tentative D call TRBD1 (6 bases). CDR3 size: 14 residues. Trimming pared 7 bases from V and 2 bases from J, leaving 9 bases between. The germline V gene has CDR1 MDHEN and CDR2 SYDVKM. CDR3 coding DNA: TGTGCCAGCAACAACAGGGCTGGGGCCAACGTCCTGACTTTC. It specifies CASNNRAGANVLTF.

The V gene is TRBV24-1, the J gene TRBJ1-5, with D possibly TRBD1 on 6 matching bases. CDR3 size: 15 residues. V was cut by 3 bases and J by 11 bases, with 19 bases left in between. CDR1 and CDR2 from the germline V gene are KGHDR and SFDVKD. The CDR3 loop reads CATSDGWQGSDAQHF. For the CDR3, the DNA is TGTGCCACCAGTGATGGCTGGCAGGGGTCGGATGCCCAGCATTTT.

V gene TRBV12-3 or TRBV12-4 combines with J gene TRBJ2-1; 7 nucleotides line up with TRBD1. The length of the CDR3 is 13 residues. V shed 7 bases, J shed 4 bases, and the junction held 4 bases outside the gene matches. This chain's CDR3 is CASNVGQYNEQFF. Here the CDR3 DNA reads TGTGCCAGCAATGTGGGACAGTACAATGAGCAGTTCTTC.

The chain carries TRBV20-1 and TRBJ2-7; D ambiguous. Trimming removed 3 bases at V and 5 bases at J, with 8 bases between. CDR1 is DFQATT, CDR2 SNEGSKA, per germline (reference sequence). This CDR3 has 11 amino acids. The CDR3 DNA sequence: TGCAGTGCTAGGGAGCTCAACGAGCAGTACTTC. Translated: CSARELNEQYF.

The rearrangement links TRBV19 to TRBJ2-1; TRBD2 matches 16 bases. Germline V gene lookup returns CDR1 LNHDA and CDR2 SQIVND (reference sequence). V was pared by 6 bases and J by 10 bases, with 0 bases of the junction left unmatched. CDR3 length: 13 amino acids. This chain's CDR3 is CASRGLAGGEQFF. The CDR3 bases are TGTGCCAGTAGGGGACTAGCGGGAGGGGAGCAGTTCTTC.

CDR3 amino acids: CASSRDRGDTGELFF. DNA for the CDR3: TGTGCCAGCAGCCGGGACAGGGGGGACACCGGGGAGCTGTTTTTT. V usage is TRBV7-7 and J usage is TRBJ2-2; TRBD1 aligns across 11 bases. V lost 5 bases and J lost 3; bases outside the gene matches: 2. This CDR3 region has 15 residues. Germline assignment: CDR1 SSHAT and CDR2 FNYEAQ (reference sequence).